What follows are 9 T cell receptor beta chains derived from one specimen sequenced in a study of healthy donors' naive CD4 and CD8 T cells. Each TCR library used about 500 ng of total RNA and a linear amplification protocol. A single record per CDR3 protein comes from TCRdb applying MiXCR to the reads. The sample yields roughly 200,000 distinct CDR3 sequences, 65% to 75% seen once. Input material: naive CD4+ and CD8+ T cells sorted from blood, pooled from several donors. These receptors were collected from a pool of human donors in good health; the sample pools cells from several healthy donors.

The gene calls are TRBV19 and TRBJ1-2; TRBD1 might be the D (6 bases). Looked up from germline, CDR1 is LNHDA and CDR2 is SQIVND (reference sequence). V lost 5 bases and J lost 2, with 18 bases in between. The CDR3 is 16 residues long. The CDR3, as DNA: TGTGCCAGTAGTCCCCGTTACGGACAGCTCAACTATGGCTACACCTTC. Amino acid sequence: CASSPRYGQLNYGYTF.

This clonotype has only a few counts. This chain connects TRBV29-1 to TRBJ2-7; no clear D. The CDR3 sequence is 13 residues long. From germline, CDR1 is SQVTM and CDR2 ANQGSEA. Trimming left V 0 bases short and J 6 bases short, with 12 bases between. CDR3 sequence: CSVEERLSGEQYF. The CDR3 DNA follows: TGCAGCGTTGAAGAGAGGTTGTCTGGCGAGCAGTACTTC.

This chain joins TRBV6-5 and TRBJ2-5; 14 nucleotides align to TRBD2. The V gene end was trimmed by 5 bases and the J gene end by 4 bases; junction bases not matched to a gene: 6. From germline, CDR1 is MNHEY and CDR2 SVGAGI. The CDR3 is 16 amino acids. Here the CDR3 DNA reads TGTGCCAGCAGTACTGGGACTAGCGGGGGTTTAGAGACCCAGTACTTC. Translation gives CASSTGTSGGLETQYF.

The chain has TRBV7-9 and TRBJ1-1; 9 bases are shared with TRBD1. The V segment lost 1 base and the J segment 8 bases; nucleotides outside the gene matches: 8. Germline loops: CDR1 SEHNR, CDR2 FQNEAQ (reference sequence). The CDR3 consists of 15 residues. The CDR3 loop reads CASSLEGQGLLEAFF. The CDR3 nucleotides read TGTGCCAGCAGCTTAGAGGGACAGGGACTTTTGGAAGCTTTCTTT.

In regard to this clonotype: At one boundary the junction diverges from the germline segment, which might be a read error. The chain carries TRBV29-1 and TRBJ2-1; 7 nucleotides agree with TRBD1. There are 15 residues in the CDR3. The germline CDR1 and CDR2 sequences are SQVTM and ANQGSEA. The CDR3 loop reads CSVEDGTETYNEQFF. In DNA, the CDR3 is TGCAGCGTAGAAGATGGGACAGAGACCTACAATGAGCAGTTCTTC.

This chain links TRBV15 with TRBJ2-3; D ambiguous. Germline CDR1 reads LNHNV; CDR2 reads YYDKDF (reference sequence). Trimming took 8 bases from V and 0 from J, leaving 12 bases between them. This CDR3 is 14 amino acids long. The CDR3 is CATRSAKSTDTQYF. The CDR3 region has the DNA TGTGCCACCCGGTCAGCGAAGAGCACAGATACGCAGTATTTT.

The chain carries TRBV7-8 and TRBJ1-6; 10 positions match TRBD1. Germline trimming cut 1 base from V and 7 bases from J; bases unmatched to any gene: 4. The germline V gene has CDR1 SGHVS and CDR2 FQNEAQ. CDR3 length: 16 residues. As DNA, the CDR3 is TGTGCCAGCAGCTTAGGCGGGACAGGGGTCAATTCACCCCTCCACTTT. Translation gives CASSLGGTGVNSPLHF.

V is TRBV6-2 or TRBV6-3 and J is TRBJ2-1; 10 bases align to TRBD2. Trimming at V came to 5 bases and at J to 7 bases, leaving 14 bases not matched to a gene. The germline gives CDR1 MNHEY, CDR2 SVGEGT. The CDR3 has 17 residues. The CDR3 is CASSPPPRSGRVNEQFF. CDR3 bases: TGTGCCAGCAGTCCCCCTCCTCGGAGCGGGAGGGTAAATGAGCAGTTCTTC.

Only one count was recorded for this clonotype. The chain has TRBV5-5 and TRBJ2-1; 8 positions match TRBD2. This CDR3 spans 16 amino acids. Germline CDR1 reads SGHKS; CDR2 reads YYEKEE (reference sequence). The J segment lost 9 bases and the V segment lost 3 bases, leaving 14 bases of the junction unmatched. CDR3 bases: TGTGCCAGCAGCTATCCTGAGGGACTAGACTCGGGTGAGCAGTTCTTC. It is translated as CASSYPEGLDSGEQFF.